The next 5 T cell receptor beta chains were all read from a single sample in a study of T cells in Graves' hyperthyroidism and ophthalmopathy. Authors of the study amplified TCR beta CDR3 regions from RNA transcripts. The primer set for the first-round RT-PCR of the TCR CDR3 was HTBI. TCRdb analysed the multiplex PCR reads with MiXCR anew, one entry per CDR3 protein. The data show some 250,000 distinct CDR3 sequences, with roughly 15% seen just once and about 33% held by the top ten. The sample taken for sequencing was blood. The receptors come from a woman in her fifties or sixties with Graves' hyperthyroidism that later progressed to Graves' ophthalmopathy.

Regarding this clonotype: Possible read error: a much larger clone is one base away. The chain joins TRBV20-1 to TRBJ2-5; D ambiguous. Trimming removed 6 bases at V and 4 bases at J, with 12 bases between. Looked up from germline, CDR1 is DFQATT and CDR2 is SNEGSKA (reference sequence). The CDR3 totals 12 residues. CDR3: CSARDTAETQYF. CDR3 sequence (DNA): TGCAGTGCCCGCGACACGGCAGAGACCCAGTACTTC.

Comments on this clonotype: This clone may be a read error of a much larger clone one base away. This chain uses TRBV3-1 with TRBJ2-7; tentatively, D is TRBD2 (5 bases). V gave up 0 bases and J gave up 6 bases, with 21 bases separating them. This CDR3 has 17 amino acids. Germline V CDR1 and CDR2: LGHDT, YNNKEL (reference sequence). The DNA of the CDR3 is TGTGCCAGCAGCCAAGAAGGTGAGGGCCGACTACCCTGCGAGCAGTACTTC. This gives the protein CASSQEGEGRLPCEQYF.

The chain links TRBV5-1 to TRBJ2-5; no reliable D call. Germline values: CDR1 SGHRS, CDR2 YFSETQ. This CDR3 has 14 amino acids. Trimming took 4 bases from V and 4 from J, leaving 14 bases between them. The CDR3 bases are TGCGCCAGCAGCAGGGAATTCCGTGGAGAGACCCAGTACTTC. Residues: CASSREFRGETQYF.

This clonotype has more than one count but fewer than ten. The V and J genes are TRBV11-2 and TRBJ1-2, with D tentatively TRBD1 (6 bases). Germline CDR1 is SGHAT and CDR2 is FQNNGV. This CDR3 spans 17 amino acids. V shed 0 bases and J shed 3 bases, with 17 bases lying between them. The CDR3 coding sequence is TGTGCCAGCAGCTTAGAGCCGGGCGCAAGGGGGGACTATGGCTACACCTTC. Translation: CASSLEPGARGDYGYTF.

This clonotype was detected many times. The chain is built from TRBV11-2 and TRBJ2-3, with 11 bases identical to TRBD2. The CDR3 totals 20 residues. CDR1 is SGHAT, CDR2 FQNNGV, per germline. Trimming cost V 5 bases and J 3 bases; bases outside gene matches: 19. This CDR3 reads CASSPPPSSLAGGGTDTQYF. The CDR3 nucleotides read TGTGCCAGCAGCCCCCCTCCGAGTAGCCTAGCGGGAGGAGGTACAGATACGCAGTATTTT.